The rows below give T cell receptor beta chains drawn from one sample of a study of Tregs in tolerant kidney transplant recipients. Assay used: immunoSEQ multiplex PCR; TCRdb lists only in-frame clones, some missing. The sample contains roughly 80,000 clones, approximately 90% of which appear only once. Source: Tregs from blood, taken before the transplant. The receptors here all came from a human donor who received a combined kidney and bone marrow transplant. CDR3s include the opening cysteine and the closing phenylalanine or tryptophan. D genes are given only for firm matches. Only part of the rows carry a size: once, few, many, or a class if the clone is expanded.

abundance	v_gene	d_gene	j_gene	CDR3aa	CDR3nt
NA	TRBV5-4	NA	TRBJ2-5	CASSNMVAVQETQYF	TGTGCCAGCAGCAACATGGTAGCGGTACAAGAGACCCAGTACTTC
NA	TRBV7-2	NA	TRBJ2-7	CASSASYYEQYF	TGTGCCAGCAGCGCCAGCTATTACGAGCAGTACTTC
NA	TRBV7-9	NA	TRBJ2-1	CASSPRAPPDEQFF	TGTGCCAGCAGCCCCCGCGCCCCCCCCGATGAGCAGTTCTTC
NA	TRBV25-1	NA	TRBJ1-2	CASSDTGYGYTF	TGTGCCAGCAGTGATACAGGTTATGGCTACACCTTC
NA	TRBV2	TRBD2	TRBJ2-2	CASSERAGASTGELFF	TGTGCCAGCAGTGAACGGGCGGGAGCTAGCACCGGGGAGCTGTTTTTT
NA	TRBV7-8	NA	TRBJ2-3	CASSLRWEDTQYF	TGTGCCAGCAGCTTAAGGTGGGAGGATACGCAGTATTTT
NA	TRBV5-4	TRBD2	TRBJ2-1	CASSSPGLARDEQFF	TGTGCCAGCAGCTCGCCGGGACTAGCGAGGGATGAGCAGTTCTTC
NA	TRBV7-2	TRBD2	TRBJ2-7	CASSSPGRHEQYF	TGTGCCAGCAGCTCCCCCGGGAGGCACGAGCAGTACTTC
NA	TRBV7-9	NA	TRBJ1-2	CASSLLTRTPLGYTF	TGTGCCAGCAGCTTACTAACGCGTACGCCGCTCGGCTACACCTTC
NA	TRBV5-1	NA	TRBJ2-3	CASSLPQPGDTQYF	TGCGCCAGCAGCTTGCCCCAGCCGGGGGATACGCAGTATTTT
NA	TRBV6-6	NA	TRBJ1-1	CASSYGGLLAFF	TGTGCCAGCAGTTACGGCGGTCTACTGGCTTTCTTT
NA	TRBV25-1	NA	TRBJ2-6	CATALSGANVLTF	TGTGCCACTGCACTCTCTGGGGCCAACGTCCTGACTTTC
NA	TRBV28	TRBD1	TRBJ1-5	CASSLGQGRYDNQPQHF	TGTGCCAGCAGTTTAGGACAGGGGCGGTATGACAATCAGCCCCAGCATTTT
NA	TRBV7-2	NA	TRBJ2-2	CASSLNQAGELFF	TGTGCCAGCAGCTTAAATCAAGCCGGGGAGCTGTTTTTT
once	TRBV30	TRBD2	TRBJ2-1	CASSAGGPNEQFF	TGTGCCTCCTCAGCGGGAGGGCCAAATGAGCAGTTCTTC
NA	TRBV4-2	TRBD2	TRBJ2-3	CASSQDSAGGGTDTQYF	TGTGCCAGCAGCCAAGATTCAGCGGGAGGCGGCACAGATACGCAGTATTTT
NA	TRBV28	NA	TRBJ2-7	CATRGRGEAYEQYF	TGTGCCACAAGAGGAAGGGGAGAAGCCTACGAGCAGTACTTC
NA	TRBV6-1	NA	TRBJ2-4	CASSGQAKNIQYF	TGTGCCAGCAGTGGACAGGCCAAAAACATTCAGTACTTC
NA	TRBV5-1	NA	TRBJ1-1	CASSLVRSSEAFF	TGCGCCAGCAGCTTGGTCAGGAGCTCTGAAGCTTTCTTT
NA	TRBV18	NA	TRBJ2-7	CASSFERGREQYF	TGTGCCAGCTCATTTGAAAGGGGAAGGGAGCAGTACTTC
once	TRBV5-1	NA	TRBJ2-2	CASSLIRTDTGELFF	TGCGCCAGCAGCTTGATTAGGACAGACACCGGGGAGCTGTTTTTT
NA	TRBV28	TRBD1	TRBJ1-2	CASSSGTDFGYTF	TGTGCCAGCAGTTCGGGGACAGACTTTGGCTACACCTTC
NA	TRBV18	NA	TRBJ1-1	CASSPLTGEEAFF	TGTGCCAGCTCACCCTTAACAGGAGAAGAAGCTTTCTTT
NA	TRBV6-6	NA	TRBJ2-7	CASSYSGSSYEQYF	TGTGCCAGCAGTTACTCTGGCAGCTCCTACGAGCAGTACTTC
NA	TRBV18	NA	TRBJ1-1	CASSPSRGGTEAFF	TGTGCCAGCTCACCAAGTAGGGGGGGCACTGAAGCTTTCTTT
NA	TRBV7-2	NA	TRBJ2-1	CASSINRDNEQFF	TGTGCCAGCAGCATAAACAGGGACAATGAGCAGTTCTTC
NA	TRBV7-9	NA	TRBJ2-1	CASSLEEFLSSYNEQFF	TGTGCCAGCAGCTTAGAAGAGTTCTTGAGCTCCTACAATGAGCAGTTCTTC
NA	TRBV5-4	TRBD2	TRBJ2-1	CASSLTSGSYNEQFF	TGTGCCAGCAGCTTGACTAGCGGGTCCTACAATGAGCAGTTCTTC
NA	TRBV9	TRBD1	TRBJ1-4	CASSLRDRGEKLFF	TGTGCCAGCAGTCTCCGGGACAGAGGGGAAAAACTGTTTTTT
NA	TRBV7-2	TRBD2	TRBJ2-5	CASSLGSGRTETQYF	TGTGCCAGCAGCTTAGGTAGCGGGAGAACAGAGACCCAGTACTTC
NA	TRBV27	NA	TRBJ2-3	CASSFSYASTDTQYF	TGTGCCAGCAGTTTCAGTTACGCTAGCACAGATACGCAGTATTTT
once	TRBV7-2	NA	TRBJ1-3	CASSLDRYSGNTIYF	TGTGCCAGCAGCTTAGATCGATACTCTGGAAACACCATATATTTT
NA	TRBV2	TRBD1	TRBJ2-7	CASRMGQGYEQYF	TGTGCCAGCAGAATGGGACAGGGGTACGAGCAGTACTTC
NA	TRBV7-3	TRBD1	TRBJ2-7	CAKTGQGAGRLYEQYF	TGTGCCAAAACAGGACAGGGTGCGGGACGGCTGTACGAGCAGTACTTC
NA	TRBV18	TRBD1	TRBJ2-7	CASSLDRGDYEQYF	TGTGCCAGCTCACTCGACAGGGGTGACTACGAGCAGTACTTC
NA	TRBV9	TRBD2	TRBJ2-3	CASSALAGEADTQYF	TGTGCCAGCAGCGCACTAGCGGGAGAAGCAGATACGCAGTATTTT
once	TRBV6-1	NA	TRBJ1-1	CASSELRTVAMNTEAFF	TGTGCCAGCAGTGAATTGAGGACAGTCGCCATGAACACTGAAGCTTTCTTT
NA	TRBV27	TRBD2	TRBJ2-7	CASAGLAGAYEQYF	TGTGCCAGCGCCGGACTAGCGGGCGCCTACGAGCAGTACTTC
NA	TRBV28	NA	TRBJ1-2	CASSPLEAGYYGYTF	TGTGCCAGCAGTCCCCTTGAGGCCGGATACTATGGCTACACCTTC
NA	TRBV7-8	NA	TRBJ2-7	CASSLPGVREQYF	TGTGCCAGCAGCTTACCCGGGGTGCGGGAGCAGTACTTC
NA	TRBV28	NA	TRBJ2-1	CASSFLRPSYNEQFF	TGTGCCAGCAGTTTCCTCCGCCCATCCTACAATGAGCAGTTCTTC